The 8 T cell receptor beta chains in this list originate from one sample, sequenced in a study of T cell changes during pregnancy in multiple sclerosis. Generated by immunoSEQ multiplex PCR, the TCRdb table keeps only in-frame clones and is missing some. The sample contains about 52,000 clones, 92% of which appear only once. Sample: CD4+ T cells from peripheral blood mononuclear cells, taken after pregnancy. The receptors shown here come from a female donor in good health, enrolled as a control in a pregnancy study.

CDR3 protein: CASTRTGLSKETQYF. In DNA, the CDR3 is TGTGCCAGCACCCGGACCGGACTGTCCAAAGAGACCCAGTACTTC. V gene TRBV28 combines with J gene TRBJ2-5, with D possibly TRBD2 on 5 matching bases. CDR1 is MDHEN, CDR2 SYDVKM, per germline. The ends were cut back, 7 bases at V and 3 bases at J, with 18 bases in the middle. This CDR3 contains 15 residues.

This chain links TRBV6-1 with TRBJ1-3; TRBD1 matches at 9 bases. V lost 7 bases to trimming and J lost 1 base; unmatched junction nucleotides: 5. The germline V gene encodes CDR1 MNHNS and CDR2 SASEGT. The CDR3 is made up of 15 amino acids. The CDR3 sequence: CASTGTGLSGNTIYF. For the CDR3, the DNA is TGTGCCAGCACCGGGACAGGGTTGTCTGGAAACACCATATATTTT.

The rearrangement uses TRBV2 and TRBJ2-1, with 9 bases fitting TRBD2. Germline CDR1 and CDR2: SNHLY and FYNNEI. There are 15 residues in the CDR3. After removal of 6 bases from V and 8 bases from J, the junction contained 11 bases not matched to a gene. In nucleotides, the CDR3 is TGTGCCAGCAGAAGACTAGCGCGGGGGGGCTATGAGCAGTTCTTC. This translates into CASRRLARGGYEQFF.

This rearrangement joins TRBV5-4 to TRBJ2-5; TRBD1 is a possible D gene (6 bases). The CDR3 spans 16 residues. Germline V CDR1 and CDR2: SGHNT, YYREEE (reference sequence). Trimming took 0 bases from V and 5 from J, leaving 17 bases between them. CDR3 bases: TGTGCCAGCAGCTTGGGGGCCACAGGGCAGTCGGAGACCCAGTACTTC. It translates to CASSLGATGQSETQYF.

In its sample, this clone was seen once. V is TRBV5-6 and J is TRBJ1-6; D ambiguous. The CDR3 is 12 residues long. Germline V gene data show CDR1 as SGHDT and CDR2 as YYEEEE. Trimming shortened V by 2 bases and J by 9 bases, and 6 bases separated the two germline ends. The CDR3 bases are TGTGCCAGCAGCTTTAGACTTTCACCCCTCCACTTT. It specifies CASSFRLSPLHF.

This clone was detected only a few times. This sample also contains other DNA sequences that code for the same CDR3. The chain uses TRBV5-4 and TRBJ1-6; tentative D call: TRBD1 (6 bases). Between the trimmed V and J ends, which lost 2 bases and 5 bases, there was a span of 11 bases. The CDR3 extends over 15 amino acids. CDR1 SGHNT and CDR2 YYREEE come from the germline V gene (reference sequence). The CDR3 here is CASSFGGQDNSPLHF. In nucleotides, the CDR3 is TGTGCCAGCAGCTTTGGGGGACAAGATAATTCACCCCTCCACTTT.

The V gene is TRBV5-8, the J gene TRBJ1-2; 7 bases map to TRBD1. Germline V gene sequence: CDR1 SGHTS, CDR2 YDEGEE. V trimming: 4 bases; J trimming: 4 bases; junction bases outside the gene matches: 10. CDR3 length: 15 amino acids. The CDR3 DNA reads as TGTGCCAGCAGCCTAACAGGGGCCCCTTCCTATGGCTACACCTTC. Translating it yields CASSLTGAPSYGYTF.

This clone was detected once. The rearrangement joins TRBV28 to TRBJ1-6; 8 bases map to TRBD1. This CDR3 is 15 amino acids long. V shed 2 bases and J 7 bases; nucleotides not matched to a gene: 4. Germline CDR1 MDHEN, CDR2 SYDVKM. CDR3 sequence (DNA): TGTGCCAGCAGTTTAGTGGACAGGGCCAATTCACCCCTCCACTTT. Amino acid sequence: CASSLVDRANSPLHF. The variable domain in full, completed from reference TRBV28 and TRBJ1-6, reads DVKVTQSSRYLVKRTGEKVFLECVQDMDHENMFWYRQDPGLGLRLIYFSYDVKMKEKGDIPEGYSVSREKKERFSLILESASTNQTSMYLCASSLVDRANSPLHFGNGTRLTVT.